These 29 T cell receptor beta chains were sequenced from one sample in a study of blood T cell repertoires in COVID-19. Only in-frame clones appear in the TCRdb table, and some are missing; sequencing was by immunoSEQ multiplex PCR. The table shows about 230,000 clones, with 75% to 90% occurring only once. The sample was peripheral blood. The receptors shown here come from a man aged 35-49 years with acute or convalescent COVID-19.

The CDR3 DNA follows: TGTGCCAGCAGCTTAGTTGGGAGCCAAGCTGAGCAGTTCTTC. Amino acid sequence: CASSLVGSQAEQFF. This chain joins TRBV11-3 and TRBJ2-1; D may be TRBD2 (5 bases). Trimming pared 1 base from V and 9 bases from J, leaving 13 bases between. Germline V gene lookup returns CDR1 SGHNT and CDR2 YENEEA. This CDR3 is built from 14 residues.

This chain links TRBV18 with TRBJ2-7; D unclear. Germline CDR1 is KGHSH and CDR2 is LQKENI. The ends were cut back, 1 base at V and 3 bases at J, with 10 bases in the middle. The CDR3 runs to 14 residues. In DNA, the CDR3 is TGTGCCAGCTCACCACGCGGCGGAGACTACGAGCAGTACTTC. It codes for CASSPRGGDYEQYF.

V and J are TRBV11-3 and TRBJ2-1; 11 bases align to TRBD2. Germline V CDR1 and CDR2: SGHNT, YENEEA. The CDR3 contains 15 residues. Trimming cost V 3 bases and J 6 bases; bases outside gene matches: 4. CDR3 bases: TGTGCCAGCAGCTTCCAACTAGCGGGAGCCAATGAGCAGTTCTTC. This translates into CASSFQLAGANEQFF.

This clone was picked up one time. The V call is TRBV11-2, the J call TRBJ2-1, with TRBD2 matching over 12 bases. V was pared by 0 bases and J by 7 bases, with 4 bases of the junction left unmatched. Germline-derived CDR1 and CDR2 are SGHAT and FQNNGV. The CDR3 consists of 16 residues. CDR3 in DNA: TGTGCCAGCAGCTTAGATCGGACTAGCGGGATAAATGAGCAGTTCTTC. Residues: CASSLDRTSGINEQFF.

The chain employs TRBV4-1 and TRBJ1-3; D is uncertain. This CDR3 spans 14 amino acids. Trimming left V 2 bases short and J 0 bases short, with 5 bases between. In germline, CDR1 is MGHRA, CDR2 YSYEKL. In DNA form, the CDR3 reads TGCGCCAGCAGCCAACCCTTCTCTGGAAACACCATATATTTT. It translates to CASSQPFSGNTIYF.

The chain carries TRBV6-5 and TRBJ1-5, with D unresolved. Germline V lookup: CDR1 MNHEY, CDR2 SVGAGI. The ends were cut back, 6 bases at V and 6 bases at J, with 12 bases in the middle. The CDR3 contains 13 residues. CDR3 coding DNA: TGTGCCAGCAGCCCGCCAGGAGGTCAGCCCCAGCATTTT. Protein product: CASSPPGGQPQHF.

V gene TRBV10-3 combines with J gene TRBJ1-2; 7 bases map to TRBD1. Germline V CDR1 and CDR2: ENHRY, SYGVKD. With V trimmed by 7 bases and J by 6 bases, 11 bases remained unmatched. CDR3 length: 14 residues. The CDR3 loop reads CAITPGQAQDGYTF. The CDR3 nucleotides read TGTGCCATCACACCCGGACAGGCCCAGGATGGCTACACCTTC.

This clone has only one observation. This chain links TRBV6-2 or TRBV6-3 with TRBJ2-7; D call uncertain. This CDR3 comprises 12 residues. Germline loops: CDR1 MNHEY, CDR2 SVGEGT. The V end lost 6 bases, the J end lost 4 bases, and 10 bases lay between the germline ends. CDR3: CASSQTGYEQYF. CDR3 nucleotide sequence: TGTGCCAGCAGCCAGACTGGTTACGAGCAGTACTTC.

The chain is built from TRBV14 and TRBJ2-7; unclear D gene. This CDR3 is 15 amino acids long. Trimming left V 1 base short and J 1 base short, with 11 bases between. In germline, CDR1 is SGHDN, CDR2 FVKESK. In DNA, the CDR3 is TGTGCCAGCAGCCAAGCCACCGCTAGGTCCTACGAGCAGTACTTC. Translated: CASSQATARSYEQYF.

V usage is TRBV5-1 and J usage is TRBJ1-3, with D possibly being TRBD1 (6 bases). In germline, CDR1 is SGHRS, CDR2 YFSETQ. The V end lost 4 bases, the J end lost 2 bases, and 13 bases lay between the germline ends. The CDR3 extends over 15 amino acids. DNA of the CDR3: TGCGCCAGCAGCACTTCAGGGGACCCTGGAAACACCATATATTTT. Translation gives CASSTSGDPGNTIYF.

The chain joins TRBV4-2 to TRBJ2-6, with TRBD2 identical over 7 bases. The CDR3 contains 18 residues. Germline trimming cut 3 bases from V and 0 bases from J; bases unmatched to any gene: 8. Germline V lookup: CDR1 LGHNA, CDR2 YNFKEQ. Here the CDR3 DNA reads TGTGCCAGCAGCCAGATAGCGGGCGCCTACTCTGGGGCCAACGTCCTGACTTTC. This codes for CASSQIAGAYSGANVLTF.

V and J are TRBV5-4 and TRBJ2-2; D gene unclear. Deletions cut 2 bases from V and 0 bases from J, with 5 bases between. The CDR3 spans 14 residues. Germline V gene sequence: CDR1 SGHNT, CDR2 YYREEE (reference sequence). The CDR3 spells CASSFPANTGELFF. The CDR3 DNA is TGTGCCAGCAGCTTCCCAGCGAACACCGGGGAGCTGTTTTTT. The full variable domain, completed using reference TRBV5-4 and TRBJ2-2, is ETGVTQSPTHLIKTRGQQVTLRCSSQSGHNTVSWYQQALGQGPQFIFQYYREEENGRGNFPPRFSGLQFPNYSSELNVNALELDDSALYLCASSFPANTGELFFGEGSRLTVL.

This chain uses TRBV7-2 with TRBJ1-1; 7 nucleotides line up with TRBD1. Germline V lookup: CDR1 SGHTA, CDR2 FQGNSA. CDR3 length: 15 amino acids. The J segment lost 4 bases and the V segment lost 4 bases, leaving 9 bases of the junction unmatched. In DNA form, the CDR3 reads TGTGCCAGCAGCTGGAAAGGGGGCGGCGGCACTGAAGCTTTCTTT. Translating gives CASSWKGGGGTEAFF.

Here the CDR3 reads CASSLWSGDQETQYF. The CDR3 nucleotides read TGCGCCAGCAGCTTGTGGAGCGGGGACCAAGAGACCCAGTACTTC. The V and J genes are TRBV5-1 and TRBJ2-5; 7 positions agree with TRBD2. V was pared by 1 base and J by 0 bases, with 3 bases of the junction left unmatched. The CDR3 covers 15 residues. Germline CDR1 reads SGHRS; CDR2 reads YFSETQ.

For the CDR3, the DNA is TGTGCCAGCAGCGGTTCCGTGGCGACTAGCGGACAAGAGACCCAGTACTTC. Its protein is CASSGSVATSGQETQYF. This chain joins TRBV9 and TRBJ2-5; 9 nucleotides line up with TRBD2. CDR1 is SGDLS, CDR2 YYNGEE, per germline. J was trimmed by 2 bases and V by 3 bases; bases with no gene match: 11. This CDR3 has 17 amino acids.

In DNA form, the CDR3 reads TGTGCCAGCAGTGCAGGGGACAATCAGCCCCAGCATTTT. Translated, it gives CASSAGDNQPQHF. The V and J genes are TRBV2 and TRBJ1-5; tentative D call: TRBD1 (6 bases). In germline, CDR1 is SNHLY, CDR2 FYNNEI. This CDR3 has 13 amino acids. V was pared by 4 bases and J by 3 bases, with 7 bases between.

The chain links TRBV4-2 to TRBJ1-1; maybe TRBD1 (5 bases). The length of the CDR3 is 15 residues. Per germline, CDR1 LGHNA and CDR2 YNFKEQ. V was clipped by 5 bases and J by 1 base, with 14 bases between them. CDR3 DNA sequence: TGTGCCAGCAGCTTCTGGGGGGTTGGGAACACTGAAGCTTTCTTT. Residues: CASSFWGVGNTEAFF.

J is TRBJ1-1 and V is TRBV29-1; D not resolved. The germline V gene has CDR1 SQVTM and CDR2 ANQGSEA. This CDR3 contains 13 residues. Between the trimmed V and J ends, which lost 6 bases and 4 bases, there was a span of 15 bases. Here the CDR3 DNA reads TGCAGCGTGAACGGACTTGCCGGCACTGAAGCTTTCTTT. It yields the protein CSVNGLAGTEAFF.

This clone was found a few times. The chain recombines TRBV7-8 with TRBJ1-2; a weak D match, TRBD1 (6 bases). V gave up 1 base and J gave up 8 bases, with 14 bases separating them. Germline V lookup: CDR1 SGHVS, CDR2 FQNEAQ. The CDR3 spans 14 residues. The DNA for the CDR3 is TGTGCCAGCAGCTTAGAGTCAGGGGCCGGGGGCTACACCTTC. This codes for CASSLESGAGGYTF.

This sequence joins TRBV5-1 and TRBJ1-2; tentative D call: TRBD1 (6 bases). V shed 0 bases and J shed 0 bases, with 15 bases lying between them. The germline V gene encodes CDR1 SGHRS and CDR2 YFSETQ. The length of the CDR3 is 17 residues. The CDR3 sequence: CASSLDPNRATNYGYTF. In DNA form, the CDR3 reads TGCGCCAGCAGCTTGGACCCTAACAGGGCTACTAACTATGGCTACACCTTC.

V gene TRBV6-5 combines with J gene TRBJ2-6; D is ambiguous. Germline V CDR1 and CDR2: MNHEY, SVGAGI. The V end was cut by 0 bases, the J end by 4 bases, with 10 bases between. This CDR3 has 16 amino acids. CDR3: CASSYSSGSGANVLTF. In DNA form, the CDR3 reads TGTGCCAGCAGTTACTCGTCAGGATCCGGGGCCAACGTCCTGACTTTC.

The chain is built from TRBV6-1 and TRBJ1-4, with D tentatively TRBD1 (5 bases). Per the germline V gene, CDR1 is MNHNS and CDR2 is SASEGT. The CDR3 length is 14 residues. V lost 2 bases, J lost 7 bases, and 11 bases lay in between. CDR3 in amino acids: CASSESSGGEKLFF. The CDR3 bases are TGTGCCAGCAGTGAATCGAGCGGGGGTGAAAAACTGTTTTTT.

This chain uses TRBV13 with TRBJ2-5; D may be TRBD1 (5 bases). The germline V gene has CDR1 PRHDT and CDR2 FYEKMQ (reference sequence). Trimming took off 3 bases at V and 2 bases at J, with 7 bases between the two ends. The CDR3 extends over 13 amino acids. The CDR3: CASSFQGQETQYF. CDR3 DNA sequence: TGTGCCAGCAGCTTCCAGGGTCAAGAGACCCAGTACTTC.

This chain's CDR3 is CASSLSPEAFF. The CDR3 nucleotides read TGTGCCAGCAGTTTAAGCCCTGAAGCTTTCTTT. This chain links TRBV12-3 or TRBV12-4 with TRBJ1-1, with D uncertain. Trimming cost V 2 bases and J 6 bases, with 4 bases left between them. CDR3 size: 11 residues.

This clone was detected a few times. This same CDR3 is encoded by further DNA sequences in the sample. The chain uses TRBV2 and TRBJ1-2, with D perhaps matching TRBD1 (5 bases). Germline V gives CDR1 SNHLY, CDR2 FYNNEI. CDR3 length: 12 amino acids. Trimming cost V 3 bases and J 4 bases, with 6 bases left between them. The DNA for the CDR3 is TGTGCCAGCAGTGAGGGGGGCTATGGCTACACCTTC. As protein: CASSEGGYGYTF.

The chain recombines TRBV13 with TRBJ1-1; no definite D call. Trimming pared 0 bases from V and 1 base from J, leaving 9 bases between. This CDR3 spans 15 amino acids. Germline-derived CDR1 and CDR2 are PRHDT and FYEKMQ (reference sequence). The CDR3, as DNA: TGTGCCAGCAGCTTAGGCCGAGGGTGGAACACTGAAGCTTTCTTT. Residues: CASSLGRGWNTEAFF.

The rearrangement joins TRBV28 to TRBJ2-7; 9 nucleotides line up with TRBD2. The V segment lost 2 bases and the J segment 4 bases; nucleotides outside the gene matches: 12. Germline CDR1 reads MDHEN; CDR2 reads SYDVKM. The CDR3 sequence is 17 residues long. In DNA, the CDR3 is TGTGCCAGCAGTTTAGCGGGGGGGGATCCGAGACGGTACGAGCAGTACTTC. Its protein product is CASSLAGGDPRRYEQYF.

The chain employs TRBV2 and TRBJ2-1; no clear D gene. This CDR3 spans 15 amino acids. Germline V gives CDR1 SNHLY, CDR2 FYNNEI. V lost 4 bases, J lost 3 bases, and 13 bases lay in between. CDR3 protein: CASSAPNSLYNEQFF. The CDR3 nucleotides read TGTGCCAGCAGTGCCCCGAACTCTCTCTACAATGAGCAGTTCTTC.

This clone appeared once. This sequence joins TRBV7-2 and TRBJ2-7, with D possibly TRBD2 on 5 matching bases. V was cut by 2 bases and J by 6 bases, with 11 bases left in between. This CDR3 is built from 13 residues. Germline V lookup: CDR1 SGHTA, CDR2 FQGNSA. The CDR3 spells CASSLLASGEQYF. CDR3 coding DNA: TGTGCCAGCAGCTTACTAGCTTCTGGCGAGCAGTACTTC.